These T cell receptor beta chains were read from a single sample in a study of human T cells and chemical hapten exposure. MiXCR was run by TCRdb on the RACE reads, yielding one entry per CDR3 protein. Of approximately 120,000 distinct CDR3 sequences in the sample, roughly 9% were seen once. Specimen: whole blood, collected in connection with sensitization to the hapten diphenylcyclopropenone (DPC). The receptors were sampled from a woman between 40 and 55 years old with alopecia areata. Some clones in this sample may be carry-over from other donors' samples. Both conserved end residues are trimmed from each CDR3. The order of the fields is V gene, CDR3 protein.

TRBV12-3/TRBV12-4	ASSEGTSGGDEQF
TRBV20-1	SASPSRAGVFYEQY
TRBV4-2	ASSQTSGGALFSYNEQF
TRBV27	ASSRYGDTNQPQH
TRBV7-9	ASSRPTGAISSYNEQF
TRBV2	ASSEGLSGGKDTEAF
TRBV5-6	ASSLPGWAGPPQETQY
TRBV12-3/TRBV12-4	ASTSGKGGGVRANYGYT
TRBV3-2	ASSQDRTGGEAF
TRBV5-4	ASSLVTVGDTQY
TRBV6-6	ASSKRGDTGELF
TRBV10-2	ASSGREFEGYT
TRBV4-2	ASSRYWETISNQPQH
TRBV19	ASKRTGRDYGYT
TRBV10-3	AISESTPGHSPLH
TRBV6-1	ASSFWPGSLH
TRBV5-1	ASSLDRVGSPEAF
TRBV2	ASSARTNSNQPQH
TRBV6-5	ASSRDRDRDEQF
TRBV6-5	AISAWTPRIGGYT
TRBV20-1	SARPGTVNTEAF
TRBV20-1	SARPPAYTGELF
TRBV5-4	ASSLSAGYSYNEQF
TRBV7-2	ASSLGSDYSPLH